This T cell receptor (beta chain) was retrieved from a study of cytomegalovirus exposure and HLA in healthy donors. Study summary: From HLA-typed donors, an early data release held about 92 million unique TCRs.

The PCR ran on 60 Vbeta and 13 Jbeta primers. Using immunoSEQ multiplex PCR, the repertoire was profiled, and TCRdb retains in-frame clones only, with some absent. The table shows approximately 200,000 clones, with approximately 83% occurring only once. Germline lookup yields CDR1 SGHTA and CDR2 FQGTGA. CDR3 length: 21 amino acids. On this clone itself: A junction boundary mismatches the germline segment, possibly from a read error. The sample has other DNA sequences that encode this CDR3 too.

V usage is TRBV7-3 and J usage is TRBJ2-7, with a tentative D call TRBD2 (8 bases). Sequencing was carried out using PBMCs. This receptor was taken from a girl aged 5 to 17 in good health and CMV-seronegative. The DNA of the CDR3 is TGTGCCAGCAGCTTAGGGTCGGGAGGGACAGCCTTTTGGCTCTCGGTGACTAAACCATCATTC. This gives the protein CASSLGSGGTAFWLSVTKPSF.